This T cell receptor beta chain was identified during a study of human T cells and chemical hapten exposure. On this clonotype: Its antigen is not known.

As for time point: patch test 1, 2 weeks after DPC sensitization. Indicated treatment: therapeutic diphenylcyclopropenone sensitization with weekly scalp DPC. This CDR3 comprises 14 residues. Germline V lookup: CDR1 SGHDT, CDR2 YYEEEE. V was shortened by 5 bases and J by 0 bases, with 11 bases between the two germline ends. General study findings and limits: Correlating positively with patch test score were the PT1 expanded TCR counts.

MiXCR, run by TCRdb on the RACE reads, gives a single entry per CDR3 protein. This table holds 75,000 to 100,000 distinct CDR3 sequences, 12% found once. The origin of this receptor is a woman aged 55-70 years with alopecia areata. Some clones in this sample may be carry-over from other donors' samples. V usage is TRBV5-6 and J usage is TRBJ2-5; D unresolved. The specimen was whole blood, collected in connection with sensitization to the hapten diphenylcyclopropenone (DPC). This CDR3 reads CASRGWANQETQYF. DNA for the CDR3: TGTGCCAGCAGGGGTTGGGCGAACCAAGAGACCCAGTACTTC.